A single T cell receptor beta chain is shown here with its context. Its antigen is unidentified. The data belong to a study of CXCR3-negative and CXCR3-positive naive CD8 T cells. Whole-study results and caveats: For naive cells, CXCR3-negative and CXCR3-positive subsets had similar TRBV-TRBJ usage; for memory cells, usage differed. Expression of CXCR3 was partially reduced after cryopreservation, and fresh PBMCs were used in most assays. TCR strength was inferred from TRB CDR3 properties, while surface CD5 was comparable between naive subsets.

cDNA libraries for TRB were generated by 5' RACE incorporating UMI labels. TCRdb re-called the 5' RACE reads and gives one entry per CDR3 protein, without DNA. The sample has over 100,000 distinct CDR3 sequences. The authors gated naive CD8+ T cells as CD45RO-CCR7+CD27+CD95-. The CDR3 is 11 amino acids. This receptor was obtained from a human donor in good health. Some clones in this sample may be carry-over from other donors' samples. J is TRBJ2-5 and V is TRBV21-1. TRBV21-1 is described as a pseudogene. Sequencing was carried out using naive CXCR3- CD8+ T cells from blood. The sample's subset: CD45RO-CCR7+CD27+CD95- naive CD8+ T cells lacking CXCR3 (TNR3-). The CDR3 is CASSKGETQYF.